Listed here is a single T cell receptor (beta chain). Some clones are missing from TCRdb's copy, which holds only in-frame ones; the method was immunoSEQ multiplex PCR. The data contain about 59,000 clones, approximately 91% of them singletons. The CDR3 has 15 amino acids. CDR1 SGHDT and CDR2 YYEEEE come from the germline V gene. Trimming pared 5 bases from V and 3 bases from J, leaving 14 bases between. This specimen belongs to a study of T cell changes during pregnancy in multiple sclerosis. Here the sequenced sample was peripheral blood, taken in the second trimester of pregnancy. The J gene is TRBJ2-2, the V gene TRBV5-6, with D maybe TRBD2 (7 bases). This TCR came from a female donor with multiple sclerosis, enrolled in a pregnancy study. For the CDR3, the DNA is TGTGCCAGCAGTTCTGGGGGGGCCTACACCGGGGAGCTGTTTTTT. This sequence encodes CASSSGGAYTGELFF.